Each of the 14 T cell receptor beta chains below was sequenced from the same sample in a study of early T cells in non-severe SARS-CoV-2 infection (dated by TCRdb to 2020 to 2023). Library preparation was by 5' RACE. Sequencing was carried out with a NextSeq 500. Starting from the raw public reads, TCRdb applied fastp trimming at Q25, assembled clones with MiXCR and retained in-frame beta chains. Each CDR3 protein gets just one entry, which takes the most common genes and DNA from the rows behind it. The sample data list under 100,000 distinct CDR3 sequences, and around 13% of these were observed just once. Over 1.2% of the sample is in the top ten clones. The sequenced sample was whole blood. The receptors were sampled from an adult who was a healthcare worker with PCR-confirmed SARS-CoV-2 infection or an uninfected control (not recorded which).

This clonotype was found a few times. The junction and the germline gene differ at one end; a read error may be behind it. This chain joins TRBV6-2 or TRBV6-3 and TRBJ2-5; D is undetermined. Germline V gives CDR1 MNHEY, CDR2 SVGEGT. CDR3 length: 15 residues. CDR3 residues: CASRSPGLSQQTQYF. The CDR3 DNA is TGTGCCAGCAGATCACCCGGTCTTAGCCAACAGACCCAGTACTTC.

This clonotype appeared many times. The chain employs TRBV6-1 and TRBJ1-2; 9 nucleotides match TRBD1. The V and J ends lost 4 bases and 4 bases, in that order; junction bases with no gene match: 7. The length of the CDR3 is 15 residues. Germline V gives CDR1 MNHNS, CDR2 SASEGT. In DNA, the CDR3 is TGTGCCAGCAGTGCCCGGGACAGGGCCTCCTATGGCTACACCTTC. It yields the protein CASSARDRASYGYTF.

This clonotype was observed at least ten times. The chain couples TRBV10-3 to TRBJ1-2; possibly TRBD1 for D (6 bases). The V gene lost 6 bases and the J gene lost 5 bases, with 16 bases spanning the gap. CDR3 length: 14 residues. The germline CDR1 and CDR2 sequences are ENHRY and SYGVKD. The CDR3 region has the DNA TGTGCCATCAGACCCATGGGGGGGCTTTATGGCTACACCTTC. Its translation: CAIRPMGGLYGYTF.

This clonotype was picked up many times. This rearrangement joins TRBV19 to TRBJ1-2, with 11 bases identical to TRBD1. The V segment lost 7 bases and the J segment 4 bases; nucleotides outside the gene matches: 8. The CDR3 has 15 amino acids. Germline lookup yields CDR1 LNHDA and CDR2 SQIVND (reference sequence). The DNA for the CDR3 is TGTGCCAGTACCCCGGGGACAGGGGGAACCTATGGCTACACCTTC. This codes for CASTPGTGGTYGYTF.

This clonotype was seen many times. This chain uses TRBV6-1 with TRBJ2-6; D gene unclear. This CDR3 comprises 13 residues. Looked up from germline, CDR1 is MNHNS and CDR2 is SASEGT. V was trimmed by 9 bases and J by 1 base, leaving 7 bases between them. The CDR3 sequence: CASVESGANVLTF. The CDR3 DNA sequence: TGTGCCAGTGTTGAGTCTGGGGCCAACGTCCTGACTTTC.

This clonotype was counted between two and nine times. This chain joins TRBV5-1 and TRBJ2-7; 7 bases are shared with TRBD1. The CDR3 has 14 amino acids. CDR1 is SGHRS, CDR2 YFSETQ, per germline. Germline trimming cut 0 bases from V and 6 bases from J; bases unmatched to any gene: 6. The CDR3 DNA sequence: TGCGCCAGCAGCTTGGGCAACACAGGGGCCGAGCAGTACTTC. This codes for CASSLGNTGAEQYF.

This clonotype was seen repeatedly, ten times or more. The V and J genes are TRBV4-1 and TRBJ1-2, with TRBD1 identical over 7 bases. The CDR3 extends over 16 amino acids. CDR1 and CDR2 from the germline V gene are MGHRA and YSYEKL. Germline trimming cut 4 bases from V and 9 bases from J; bases unmatched to any gene: 17. CDR3 region: CASSPINLDRDRRYTF. DNA of the CDR3: TGCGCCAGCAGCCCTATTAATCTAGACAGGGACCGACGCTACACCTTC.

The chain employs TRBV11-2 and TRBJ2-5, with 8 bases that match TRBD2. The junction had 7 bases not matched to a gene; V was cut back by 6 bases and J by 7 bases. The CDR3 is 13 amino acids. Germline V lookup: CDR1 SGHAT, CDR2 FQNNGV. CDR3 bases: TGTGCCAGCAGGGACAGCGGGGGCCTGACCCAGTACTTC. Its protein is CASRDSGGLTQYF.

The rearrangement uses TRBV7-6 and TRBJ2-1, with 7 bases identical to TRBD1. Germline-derived CDR1 and CDR2 are SGHVS and FNYEAQ. The length of the CDR3 is 19 residues. V dropped 2 bases and J dropped 0; count of bases not matched to a gene: 13. The CDR3 loop reads CASSLFPRGQASSYNEQFF. As DNA, the CDR3 is TGTGCCAGCAGCTTATTCCCCCGAGGACAGGCCAGCTCCTACAATGAGCAGTTCTTC.

The chain has TRBV6-6 and TRBJ1-2; D is possibly TRBD1 (5 bases). CDR3 size: 14 residues. In germline, CDR1 is MNHNY, CDR2 SVGAGI (reference sequence). V lost 7 bases and J 2 bases, leaving 14 bases between the germline ends. The CDR3 spells CASMRGGVNYGYTF. CDR3 sequence (DNA): TGTGCCAGCATGCGGGGGGGAGTCAACTATGGCTACACCTTC.

This chain uses TRBV20-1 with TRBJ2-3; D is ambiguous. V was cut by 6 bases and J by 3 bases, with 13 bases left in between. The CDR3 is made up of 13 amino acids. CDR1 is DFQATT, CDR2 SNEGSKA, per germline (reference sequence). For the CDR3, the DNA is TGCAGTGCGCCCGCGGAGACGACAGATACGCAGTATTTT. Protein product: CSAPAETTDTQYF.

This clonotype occurred many times. The CDR3 region has the DNA TGTGCCAGCAGCAGAGACCAGGGTCTTCGGGGTGGAAACACCATATATTTT. Amino acids: CASSRDQGLRGGNTIYF. V is TRBV3-1 and J is TRBJ1-3; possible D gene TRBD1, 5 bases. V was cut by 5 bases and J by 3 bases, with 20 bases left in between. The CDR3 has 17 residues. Germline V lookup: CDR1 LGHDT, CDR2 YNNKEL (reference sequence).

The rearrangement joins TRBV10-2 to TRBJ2-1; 7 bases are shared with TRBD2. CDR3 length equals 14 residues. Trimming at V came to 4 bases and at J to 3 bases, leaving 3 bases not matched to a gene. Germline loops: CDR1 WSHSY, CDR2 SAAADI. CDR3 DNA sequence: TGCGCCAGCAGTGTTGGGGGGGACTACAATGAGCAGTTCTTC. Its protein is CASSVGGDYNEQFF.

This clonotype was observed at least ten times. The chain combines TRBV5-1 with TRBJ2-1; 10 positions agree with TRBD2. Germline CDR1 reads SGHRS; CDR2 reads YFSETQ. V lost 4 bases and J lost 3; bases outside the gene matches: 4. The CDR3 contains 15 residues. The CDR3 is CASSAGTSDYNEQFF. The CDR3 DNA is TGCGCCAGCAGCGCCGGGACTAGCGACTACAATGAGCAGTTCTTC.